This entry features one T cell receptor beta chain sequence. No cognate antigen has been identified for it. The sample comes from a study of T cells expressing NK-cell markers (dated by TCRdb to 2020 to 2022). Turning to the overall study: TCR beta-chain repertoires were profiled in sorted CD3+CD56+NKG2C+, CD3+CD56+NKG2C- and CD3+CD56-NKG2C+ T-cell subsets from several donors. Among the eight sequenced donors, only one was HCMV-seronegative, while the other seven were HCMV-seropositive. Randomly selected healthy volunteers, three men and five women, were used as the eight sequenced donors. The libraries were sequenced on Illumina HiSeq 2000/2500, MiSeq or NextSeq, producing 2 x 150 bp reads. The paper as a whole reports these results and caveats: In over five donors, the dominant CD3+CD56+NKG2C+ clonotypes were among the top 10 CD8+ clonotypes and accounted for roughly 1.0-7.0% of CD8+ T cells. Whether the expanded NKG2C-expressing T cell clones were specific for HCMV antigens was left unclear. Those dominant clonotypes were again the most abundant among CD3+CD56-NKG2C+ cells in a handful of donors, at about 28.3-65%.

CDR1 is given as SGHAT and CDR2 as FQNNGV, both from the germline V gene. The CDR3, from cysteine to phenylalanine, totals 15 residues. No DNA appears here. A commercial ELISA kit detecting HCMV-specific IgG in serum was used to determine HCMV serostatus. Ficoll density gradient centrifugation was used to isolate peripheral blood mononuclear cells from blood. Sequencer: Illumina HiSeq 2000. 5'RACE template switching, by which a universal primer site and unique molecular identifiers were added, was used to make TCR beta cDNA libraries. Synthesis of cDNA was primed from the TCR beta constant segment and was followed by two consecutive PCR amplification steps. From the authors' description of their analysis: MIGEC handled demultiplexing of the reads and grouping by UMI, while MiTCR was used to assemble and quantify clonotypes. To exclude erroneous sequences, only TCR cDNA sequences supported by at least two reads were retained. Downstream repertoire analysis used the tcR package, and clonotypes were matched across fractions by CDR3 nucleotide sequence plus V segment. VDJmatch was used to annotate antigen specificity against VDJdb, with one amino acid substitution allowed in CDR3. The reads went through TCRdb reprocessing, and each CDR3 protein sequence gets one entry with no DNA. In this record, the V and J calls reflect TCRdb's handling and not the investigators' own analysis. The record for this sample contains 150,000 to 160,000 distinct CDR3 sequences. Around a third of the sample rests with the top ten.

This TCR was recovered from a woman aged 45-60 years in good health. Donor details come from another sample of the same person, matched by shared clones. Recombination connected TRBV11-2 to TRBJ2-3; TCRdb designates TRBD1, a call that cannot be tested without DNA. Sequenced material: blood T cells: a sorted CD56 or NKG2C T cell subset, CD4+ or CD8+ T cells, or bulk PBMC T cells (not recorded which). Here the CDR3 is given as CASSLGGLLSDTQYF.